This T cell receptor beta chain was recovered during a study of blood T cell repertoires in COVID-19. Study-level information: Some COVID-19 samples were acute and others convalescent; all came from the United States, Italy and Spain. Sample material is recorded as cDNA or gDNA derived from T cells, B-cell-depleted T cells, or PBMCs.

Germline V gene sequence: CDR1 SGHRS, CDR2 YFSETQ. With 3 bases clipped from V and 2 bases from J, the junction kept 4 bases outside the gene matches. There are 14 residues in the CDR3. Per the study methods: It was from reference gene primer amplification that nucleated cell counts were estimated. Sequencing was performed with immunoSEQ multiplex PCR; in TCRdb, only in-frame clones are kept and a portion is missing. From that table come the V and J calls and clone size; the DNA was used to work out D and trimming. The sample yields tens of thousands of clones, 88% seen once. Sequenced sample: peripheral blood. The V call is TRBV5-1, the J call TRBJ2-5; 7 bases align to TRBD2. The TCR originated in a woman between 65 and 79 years old with acute or convalescent COVID-19. CDR3 sequence reads: CASSSSRGQETQYF. In nucleotides, the CDR3 is TGCGCCAGCAGCTCCTCGCGGGGGCAAGAGACCCAGTACTTC.